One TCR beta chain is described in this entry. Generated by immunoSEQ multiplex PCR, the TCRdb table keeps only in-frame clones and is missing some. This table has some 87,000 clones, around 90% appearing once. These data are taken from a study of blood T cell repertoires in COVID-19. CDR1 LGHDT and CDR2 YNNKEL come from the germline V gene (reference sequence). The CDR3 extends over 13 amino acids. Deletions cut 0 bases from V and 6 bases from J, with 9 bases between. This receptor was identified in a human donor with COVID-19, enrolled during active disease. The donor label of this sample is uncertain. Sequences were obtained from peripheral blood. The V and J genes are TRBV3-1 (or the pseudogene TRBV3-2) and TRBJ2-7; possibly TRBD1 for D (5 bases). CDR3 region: CASSQDPGPEQYF. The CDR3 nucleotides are TGTGCCAGCAGCCAAGATCCAGGGCCCGAGCAGTACTTC.